This is a list of T cell receptor beta chains from one sample in a study of shared clonotypes between healthy human individuals. Data came from immunoSEQ multiplex PCR; TCRdb stores just in-frame clones and leaves some out. Of around 320,000 clones in the sample, roughly 84% were seen once. Sample: memory CD8+ T cells sorted from blood. These receptor sequences come from a man younger than 35 in good health. CDR3s include the opening cysteine and the closing phenylalanine or tryptophan. The D gene is left open where the match is weak. Not all rows give a size; the values are once, few, many and, for expanded clones, a class.

v_gene	d_gene	j_gene	abundance	len	CDR3nt	CDR3aa
TRBV19	.	TRBJ1-6	.	17	TGTGCCAGTAGTACACCCCCGGGATGGGGGCGTAATTCACCCCTCCACTTT	CASSTPPGWGRNSPLHF
TRBV12-5	.	TRBJ1-2	.	12	TGTGCTAGTGGCCTAGGAGGGTATGGCTACACCTTC	CASGLGGYGYTF
TRBV30	.	TRBJ1-2	.	14	TGTGCCTGGAGTGTGGGCACAGGGCGCTATGGCTACACCTTC	CAWSVGTGRYGYTF
TRBV7-9	TRBD1	TRBJ1-2	once	15	TGTGCCAGCAGCCACCGGGACAGGGGTGAGCCTGGCTACACCTTC	CASSHRDRGEPGYTF
TRBV6-5	.	TRBJ2-1	once	13	TGTGCCAGCAGTTCCCCCGCTTACAATGAGCAGTTCTTC	CASSSPAYNEQFF
TRBV10-3	TRBD2	TRBJ2-2	.	16	TGTGCCATCAGTGAGTCTAGCGGGGGGAACACCGGGGAGCTGTTTTTT	CAISESSGGNTGELFF
TRBV30	TRBD1	TRBJ2-7	.	15	TGTGCCTGGAGTGGAGAGACAGGGGGGTCCTACGAGCAGTACTTC	CAWSGETGGSYEQYF
TRBV6-6	.	TRBJ1-2	.	12	TGTGCCAGCCTGACCGGAAACTATGGCTACACCTTC	CASLTGNYGYTF
TRBV13	TRBD2	TRBJ2-6	.	18	TGTGCCAGCAGCCCCACGGGGAGGGGAGGCTCTGGGGCCAACGTCCTGACTTTC	CASSPTGRGGSGANVLTF
TRBV7-2	.	TRBJ1-1	.	14	TGTGCCAGCAGCCAGACTTGGGTGAACACTGAAGCTTTCTTT	CASSQTWVNTEAFF
TRBV5-6	TRBD1	TRBJ1-2	once	13	TGTGCCAGCAGCCATCAGGGGGCCTATGGCTACACCTTC	CASSHQGAYGYTF
TRBV27	.	TRBJ2-6	.	14	TGTGCCAGCAGTAGACTCTCTGGGGCCAACGTCCTGACTTTC	CASSRLSGANVLTF
TRBV5-8	TRBD1	TRBJ2-7	.	15	TGTGCCAGCAGCTTACAGGGGAGCCCAGCCTACGAGCAGTACTTC	CASSLQGSPAYEQYF
TRBV4-1	.	TRBJ2-7	.	16	TGCGCCAGCAGCCAAGAGGTGGACCTTGGTGCCTACGAGCAGTACTTC	CASSQEVDLGAYEQYF
TRBV6-1	.	TRBJ1-1	.	13	TGTGCCAGCAGTGAAGGGAAGGGCGGGGTGGCTTTCTTT	CASSEGKGGVAFF
TRBV11-2	TRBD1	TRBJ1-4	.	16	TGTGCCAGCAGCTTACATCAGGGGGCAACTAATGAAAAACTGTTTTTT	CASSLHQGATNEKLFF
TRBV6-1	TRBD1	TRBJ1-1	.	15	TGTGCCAGCAGTCCTAGGACAGGGGCCAACACTGAAGCTTTCTTT	CASSPRTGANTEAFF
TRBV5-1	TRBD1	TRBJ2-2	once	16	TGCGCCAGCAGCCTCCGGACAGGGTGGAGCACCGGGGAGCTGTTTTTT	CASSLRTGWSTGELFF
TRBV2	.	TRBJ2-7	few	16	TGTGCCAGCAGTCCTTTCCTCGGGGGCTCTGAAAACGAGCAGTACTTC	CASSPFLGGSENEQYF
TRBV27	.	TRBJ1-1	.	13	TGTGCCAGCAGTCCCGGGATTGTGGTTGAAGCTTTCTTT	CASSPGIVVEAFF
TRBV7-9	.	TRBJ2-7	once	14	TGTGCCAGCAGCTCAGGTCCCACTACCCTGGAGCAGTACTTC	CASSSGPTTLEQYF
TRBV6-6	TRBD1	TRBJ2-7	.	14	TGTGCCAGCAGTTCCCCAGGGGGACAAGGGGAGCAGTACTTC	CASSSPGGQGEQYF
TRBV5-4	.	TRBJ1-2	.	12	TGTGCCAGCAGCAACGGGGGCTATGGCTACACCTTC	CASSNGGYGYTF
TRBV7-8	.	TRBJ1-2	.	20	TGTGCCAGCAGCTTATCTTTTCGCTTCTCGGAGACACAGACTAACTATGGCTACACCTTC	CASSLSFRFSETQTNYGYTF
TRBV6-6	.	TRBJ2-7	once	14	TGTGCCGGCAGTTACTCGGCAGGTAGCAACGAGCAGTACTTC	CAGSYSAGSNEQYF
TRBV29-1	.	TRBJ2-7	.	13	TGCAGCGTTGCCGAGGGGGAATCCTACGAGCAGTACTTC	CSVAEGESYEQYF
TRBV19	.	TRBJ2-7	.	17	TGTGCCAGTAGTATCAAGTTCGGGGTCAGCAGCTTCTACGAGCAGTACTTC	CASSIKFGVSSFYEQYF
TRBV6-5	.	TRBJ2-4	.	16	TGTGCCAGCAGTTACTCGGTATATCTAGCCAAAAACATTCAGTACTTC	CASSYSVYLAKNIQYF
TRBV27	TRBD1	TRBJ1-2	once	15	TGTGCCAGCAGTCCCTCGGGACAGCCTCTCTATGGCTACACCTTC	CASSPSGQPLYGYTF
TRBV4-1	.	TRBJ1-1	.	15	TGCGCCAGCAGCCAAGATTTTTTTGTAAGGACTGAAGCTTTCTTT	CASSQDFFVRTEAFF
TRBV28	.	TRBJ2-7	.	13	TGTGCCAGCAGTTTAGGCAGGGTAAATGAGCAGTACTTC	CASSLGRVNEQYF
TRBV27	TRBD1	TRBJ2-7	.	11	TGTGCCAGCCGACAGGGCTACGAGCAGTACTTC	CASRQGYEQYF
TRBV2	TRBD2	TRBJ2-1	.	13	TGTGCCAGCAGGGGACTAGCAGTCGATGAGCAGTTCTTC	CASRGLAVDEQFF
TRBV5-4	.	TRBJ2-6	.	18	TGTGCCAGCAGCTTGGAGCCGGTGTGGGGATCTGGGGCCAACGTCCTGACTTTC	CASSLEPVWGSGANVLTF
TRBV30	.	TRBJ2-7	.	14	TGTGCCTGGAGTGCCCATGCGGTAAGCTCCGAGCAGTACTTC	CAWSAHAVSSEQYF
TRBV27	TRBD2	TRBJ2-1	.	13	TGTGCCAGCAAGGGACTAGCGTACAATGAGCAGTTCTTC	CASKGLAYNEQFF
TRBV4-3	.	TRBJ2-6	.	18	TGCGCCAGCAGCCAAGAGGCCGGGGGCGCATCTGGGGCCAACGTCCTGACTTTC	CASSQEAGGASGANVLTF